The clone carrying this T cell receptor beta chain was observed a few times. TCRdb passed the PCR reads through MiXCR, listing each CDR3 protein once. The table lists under 10,000 distinct CDR3 sequences, about 45% of them singletons. The data were taken from a study of CD4 and CD8 cells across lung adenocarcinoma regions. The CDR3 sequence is 19 residues long. The ends lost 0 bases at V and 3 bases at J; junction bases unmatched: 15. Germline V CDR1 and CDR2: DFQATT, SNEGSKA (reference sequence). The chain carries TRBV20-1 and TRBJ2-1; 9 bases are shared with TRBD2. The sample was CD4+ T cells from the margin of a lung tumor. The clonotype comes from a female donor with lung adenocarcinoma. The CD4 and CD8 labels of this study may be unreliable. CDR3 nucleotide sequence: TGCAGTGCTAGAGAGGGGTATGGGTGGTCTAGCGGGGACTACAATGAGCAGTTCTTC. It translates to CSAREGYGWSSGDYNEQFF.